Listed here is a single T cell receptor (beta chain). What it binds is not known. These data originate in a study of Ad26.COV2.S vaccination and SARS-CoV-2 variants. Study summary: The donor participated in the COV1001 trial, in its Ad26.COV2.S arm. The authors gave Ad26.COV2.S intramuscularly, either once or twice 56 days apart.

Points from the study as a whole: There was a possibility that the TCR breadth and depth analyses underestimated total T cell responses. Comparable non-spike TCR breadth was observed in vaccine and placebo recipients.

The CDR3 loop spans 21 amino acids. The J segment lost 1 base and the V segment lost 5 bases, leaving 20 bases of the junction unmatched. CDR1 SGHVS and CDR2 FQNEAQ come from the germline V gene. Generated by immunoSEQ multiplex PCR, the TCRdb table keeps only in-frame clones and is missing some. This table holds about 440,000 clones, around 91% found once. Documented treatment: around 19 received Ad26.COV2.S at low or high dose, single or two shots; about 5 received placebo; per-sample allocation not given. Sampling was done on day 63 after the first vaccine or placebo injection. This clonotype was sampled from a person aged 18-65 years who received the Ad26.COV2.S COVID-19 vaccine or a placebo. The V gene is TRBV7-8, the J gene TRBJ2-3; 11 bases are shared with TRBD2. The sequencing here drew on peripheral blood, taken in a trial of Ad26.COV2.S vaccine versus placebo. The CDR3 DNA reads TGTGCCAGCAGCCGCACCACTAGCGGGAGAGGGTACTACGGAGGCACAGATACGCAGTATTTT. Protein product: CASSRTTSGRGYYGGTDTQYF.